This TCR beta chain was profiled in a study of T cells after yellow fever vaccination. Background on the study: Sorting on CD3, CD45RA, CCR7 and CD95 yielded EM, EMRA, CM and Tscm memory subsets.

Overall study findings and caveats: A limited proportion of clonotypes was detected within both the CD4 and CD8 compartments. Peaking on day 5 versus 15, the secondary response was faster but weaker.

TCRdb reanalysed the 5' RACE reads using MiXCR and keeps one entry per CDR3 protein. The table has around 60,000 distinct CDR3 sequences, approximately 5.5% seen once. Trimming removed 1 base at V and 3 bases at J, with 14 bases between. This CDR3 region has 16 residues. Per germline, CDR1 SGHTA and CDR2 FQGTGA. This clonotype showed up just a few times. The J gene is TRBJ2-3, the V gene TRBV7-3; D ambiguous. This material consisted of PBMCs, either bulk or a sorted T-cell subset (CD4+, CD8+, memory, or dextramer-sorted; not recorded which), taken on the day of the yellow fever booster vaccination. This clonotype was sampled from a man aged 18 to 29 who received the YFV17D yellow fever vaccine. CDR3 coding DNA: TGTGCCAGCAGCTTAAGTGGTATAGGGATAACAGATACGCAGTATTTT. Translating it yields CASSLSGIGITDTQYF.